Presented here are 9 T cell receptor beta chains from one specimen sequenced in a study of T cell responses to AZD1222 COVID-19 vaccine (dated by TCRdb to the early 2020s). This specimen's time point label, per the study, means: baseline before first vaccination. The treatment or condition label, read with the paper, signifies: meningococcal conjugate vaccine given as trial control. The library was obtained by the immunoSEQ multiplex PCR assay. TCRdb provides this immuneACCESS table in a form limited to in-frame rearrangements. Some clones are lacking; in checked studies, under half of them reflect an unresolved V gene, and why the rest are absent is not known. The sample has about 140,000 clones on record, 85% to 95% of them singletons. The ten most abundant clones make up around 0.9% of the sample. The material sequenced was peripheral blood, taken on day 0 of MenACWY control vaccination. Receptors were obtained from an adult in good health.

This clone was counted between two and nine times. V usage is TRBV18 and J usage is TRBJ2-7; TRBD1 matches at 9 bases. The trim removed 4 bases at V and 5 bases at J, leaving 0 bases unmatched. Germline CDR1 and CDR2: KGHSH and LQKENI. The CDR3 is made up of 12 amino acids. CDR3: CASSRTGDEQYF. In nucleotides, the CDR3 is TGTGCCAGCTCACGGACAGGGGACGAGCAGTACTTC.

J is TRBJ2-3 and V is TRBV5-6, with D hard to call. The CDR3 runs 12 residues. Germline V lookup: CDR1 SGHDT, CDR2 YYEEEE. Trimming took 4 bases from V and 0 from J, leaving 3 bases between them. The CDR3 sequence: CASSGSTDTQYF. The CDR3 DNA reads TGTGCCAGCAGCGGCAGCACAGATACGCAGTATTTT.

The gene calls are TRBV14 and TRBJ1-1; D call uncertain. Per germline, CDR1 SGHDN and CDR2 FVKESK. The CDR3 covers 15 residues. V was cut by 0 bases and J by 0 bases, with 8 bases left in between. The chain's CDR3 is CASSQDRRLNTEAFF. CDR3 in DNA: TGTGCCAGCAGCCAAGATCGAAGGTTGAACACTGAAGCTTTCTTT.

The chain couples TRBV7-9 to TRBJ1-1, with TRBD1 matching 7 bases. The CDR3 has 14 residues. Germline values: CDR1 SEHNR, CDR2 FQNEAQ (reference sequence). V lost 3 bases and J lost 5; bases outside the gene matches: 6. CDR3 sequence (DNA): TGTGCCAGCAGCTTCCGGGACAGAAAAACTGAAGCTTTCTTT. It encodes CASSFRDRKTEAFF.

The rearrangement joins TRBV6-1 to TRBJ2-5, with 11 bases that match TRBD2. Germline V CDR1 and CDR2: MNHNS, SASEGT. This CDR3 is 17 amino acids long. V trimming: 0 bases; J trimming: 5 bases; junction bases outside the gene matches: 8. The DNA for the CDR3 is TGTGCCAGCAGTGAAGCGCCGGCTAGCGGGGGGCGGGAGACCCAGTACTTC. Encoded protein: CASSEAPASGGRETQYF.

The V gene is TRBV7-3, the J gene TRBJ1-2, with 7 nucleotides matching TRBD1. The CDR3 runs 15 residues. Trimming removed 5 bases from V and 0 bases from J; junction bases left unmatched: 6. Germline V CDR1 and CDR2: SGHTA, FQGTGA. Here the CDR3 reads CASSQGGTANYGYTF. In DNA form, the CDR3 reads TGTGCCAGCAGCCAGGGGGGGACAGCTAACTATGGCTACACCTTC.

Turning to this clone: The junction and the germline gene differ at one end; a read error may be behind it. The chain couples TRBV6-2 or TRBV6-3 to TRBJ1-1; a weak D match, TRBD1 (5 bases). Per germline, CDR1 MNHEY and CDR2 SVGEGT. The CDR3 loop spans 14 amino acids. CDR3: CASSLAGLKTEAFF. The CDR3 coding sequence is TGTGCCAGCAGTTTGGCAGGGTTGAAGACTGAAGCTTTCTTT.

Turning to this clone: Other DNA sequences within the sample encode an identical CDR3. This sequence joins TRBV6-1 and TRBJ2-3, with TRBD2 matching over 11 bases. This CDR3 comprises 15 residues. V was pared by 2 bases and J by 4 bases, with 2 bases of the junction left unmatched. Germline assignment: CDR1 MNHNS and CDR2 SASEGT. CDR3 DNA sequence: TGTGCCAGCAGTGAATTAGCGGGGGGGCCAGATACGCAGTATTTT. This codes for CASSELAGGPDTQYF.

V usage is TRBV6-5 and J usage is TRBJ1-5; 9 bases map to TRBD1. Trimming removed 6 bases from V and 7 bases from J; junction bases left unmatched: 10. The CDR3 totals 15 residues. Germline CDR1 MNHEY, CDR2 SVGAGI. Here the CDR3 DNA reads TGTGCCAGCAGCCCGAACAGGGGGCAAGGCCAGCCCCAGCATTTT. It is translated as CASSPNRGQGQPQHF.